The 18 T cell receptor beta chains presented below share a single source sample, sequenced in a study of blood T cell repertoires in COVID-19. The data were produced by immunoSEQ multiplex PCR, yet TCRdb's version contains in-frame clones alone and is incomplete. This sample carries a few hundred thousand clones, around 81% of them seen once, and the ten largest clones take around 4%. Sequencing was done on a sample of peripheral blood. These receptors all stem from a woman in her forties or fifties with active or convalescent COVID-19.

This chain's CDR3 is CASSRTSGVQETQYF. In nucleotides, the CDR3 is TGTGCCAGCAGCCGGACTAGCGGGGTGCAAGAGACCCAGTACTTC. The J gene is TRBJ2-5, the V gene TRBV7-7; 12 nucleotides match TRBD2. This CDR3 comprises 15 residues. Germline loops: CDR1 SSHAT, CDR2 FNYEAQ (reference sequence). With V trimmed by 5 bases and J by 2 bases, 3 bases remained unmatched.

The chain joins TRBV28 to TRBJ1-2; D not certain. Germline V gene sequence: CDR1 MDHEN, CDR2 SYDVKM. V was shortened by 10 bases and J by 2 bases, with 11 bases between the two germline ends. The CDR3 is 12 amino acids. Here the CDR3 DNA reads TGTGCCACCCGGGTTTCCAACTATGGCTACACCTTC. Its protein product is CATRVSNYGYTF.

J is TRBJ1-2 and V is TRBV6-1, with 10 bases matching TRBD1. The CDR3 runs to 14 residues. Germline-derived CDR1 and CDR2 are MNHNS and SASEGT. With 3 bases clipped from V and 7 bases from J, the junction kept 5 bases outside the gene matches. CDR3 coding DNA: TGTGCCAGCAGTGACCCCGGGACAGGGGTTGGCTACACCTTC. Translated, it gives CASSDPGTGVGYTF.

V is TRBV11-3 and J is TRBJ2-1, with no clear D. V lost 0 bases and J lost 0, with 6 bases in between. Germline V gene data show CDR1 as SGHNT and CDR2 as YENEEA. This CDR3 is 15 amino acids long. The CDR3 DNA sequence: TGTGCCAGCAGCTTAGAGGCGGACTCCTACAATGAGCAGTTCTTC. As protein: CASSLEADSYNEQFF.

The genes are TRBV7-2 and TRBJ2-7; 7 bases agree with TRBD2. CDR3 length equals 18 residues. Unmatched junction bases numbered 19, after V lost 5 bases and J lost 3 bases. Germline CDR1 and CDR2: SGHTA and FQGNSA. This CDR3 reads CASSPSWEGGASSYEQYF. CDR3 DNA sequence: TGTGCCAGCAGCCCCTCTTGGGAGGGCGGGGCTTCCAGCTACGAGCAGTACTTC.

The CDR3 here is CASSDGTGDSYTEAFF. In DNA form, the CDR3 reads TGCGCCAGCAGCGACGGGACAGGGGATTCGTACACTGAAGCTTTCTTT. This chain uses TRBV5-1 with TRBJ1-1; 10 bases agree with TRBD1. Trimming cost V 4 bases and J 3 bases; bases outside gene matches: 9. Germline CDR1 reads SGHRS; CDR2 reads YFSETQ. This CDR3 comprises 16 residues.

This chain links TRBV18 with TRBJ2-3; 8 nucleotides agree with TRBD2. This CDR3 region has 17 residues. Germline CDR1 is KGHSH and CDR2 is LQKENI. The V segment lost 4 bases and the J segment 1 base; nucleotides outside the gene matches: 10. CDR3 protein: CASSQDGRARGTDTQYF. The CDR3 nucleotides read TGTGCCAGCTCACAGGACGGGAGGGCCAGGGGCACAGATACGCAGTATTTT.

The chain is built from TRBV28 and TRBJ1-2, with D possibly matching TRBD1 (6 bases). Germline V gene data show CDR1 as MDHEN and CDR2 as SYDVKM. V shed 4 bases and J shed 0 bases, with 18 bases lying between them. This CDR3 region has 17 residues. The CDR3 nucleotides are TGTGCCAGCAGTTCGTATCCCGGGACACGGACTAACTATGGCTACACCTTC. This translates into CASSSYPGTRTNYGYTF.

The CDR3, as DNA: TGTGCCATCAGCCGACAGGACTACGAGCAGTACTTC. Translating gives CAISRQDYEQYF. The rearrangement links TRBV10-3 to TRBJ2-7; maybe TRBD1 (6 bases). The CDR3 has 12 amino acids. Trimming stripped 6 bases from V and 3 bases from J, with 9 bases between. Germline V gives CDR1 ENHRY, CDR2 SYGVKD.

This clone was seen a handful of times. The CDR3 region is CASSFRGRAVGELFF. The CDR3 nucleotides are TGTGCCAGCAGCTTTCGCGGGAGGGCCGTCGGGGAGCTGTTTTTT. The chain is built from TRBV11-2 and TRBJ2-2; TRBD2 matches at 9 bases. From germline, CDR1 is SGHAT and CDR2 FQNNGV. The CDR3 covers 15 residues. Trimming took 3 bases from V and 7 from J; bases not matched to a gene: 6.

This clone was seen just once. The rearrangement joins TRBV15 to TRBJ2-7; possible D gene TRBD1, 5 bases. Trimming left V 1 base short and J 1 base short, with 8 bases between. The CDR3 runs to 14 residues. Germline V CDR1 and CDR2: LNHNV, YYDKDF (reference sequence). Here the CDR3 reads CATSRGDSSYEQYF. CDR3 nucleotide sequence: TGTGCCACCAGCAGAGGTGACAGTTCCTACGAGCAGTACTTC.

The V call is TRBV6-1, the J call TRBJ2-7; TRBD1 matches 9 bases. Losses at the gene ends were 0 bases for V and 5 bases for J; bases not matched to a gene: 5. The CDR3 has 15 residues. Germline CDR1 reads MNHNS; CDR2 reads SASEGT. CDR3 DNA: TGTGCCAGCAGTGAAGCGGAGACAGGGGGTGACGAGCAGTACTTC. Amino acids: CASSEAETGGDEQYF.

This clone appeared once. This rearrangement joins TRBV7-9 to TRBJ2-1; 12 nucleotides match TRBD2. V shed 4 bases and J 7 bases; nucleotides not matched to a gene: 17. The CDR3 extends over 19 amino acids. Germline loops: CDR1 SEHNR, CDR2 FQNEAQ (reference sequence). CDR3 region: CASSWKRGRRTSGANEQFF. The CDR3 nucleotides read TGTGCCAGCAGCTGGAAGAGGGGGAGACGGACTAGCGGGGCGAATGAGCAGTTCTTC. The entire variable domain, with the rest obtained from reference TRBV7-9 and TRBJ2-1, is as follows: DTGVSQNPRHKITKRGQNVTFRCDPISEHNRLYWYRQTLGQGPEFLTYFQNEAQLEKSRLLSDRFSAERPKGSFSTLEIQRTEQGDSAMYLCASSWKRGRRTSGANEQFFGPGTRLTVL.

This clone was recorded at least ten times. The chain recombines TRBV7-3 with TRBJ2-1; 12 bases are a match to TRBD2. Germline CDR1 is SGHTA and CDR2 is FQGTGA. This CDR3 region has 15 residues. V shed 3 bases, J shed 5 bases, and the junction held 2 bases outside the gene matches. The CDR3 loop is CASSFGLAGNNEQFF. CDR3 nucleotides: TGTGCCAGCAGCTTCGGACTAGCGGGGAACAATGAGCAGTTCTTC.

The chain carries TRBV6-6 and TRBJ1-5, with D unresolved. This CDR3 region has 14 residues. Per the germline V gene, CDR1 is MNHNY and CDR2 is SVGAGI (reference sequence). Trimming took off 5 bases at V and 2 bases at J, with 10 bases between the two ends. The CDR3 loop is CASSVGSGNQPQHF. The DNA of the CDR3 is TGTGCCAGCAGTGTCGGGAGTGGCAATCAGCCCCAGCATTTT.

This clone has a handful of counts. The chain is built from TRBV12-5 and TRBJ1-2; D is undetermined. The V and J ends lost 3 bases and 3 bases respectively, with 8 bases between them. The V gene's germline CDR1 is LGHNT and CDR2 FRNRAP. There are 13 residues in the CDR3. The CDR3 is CASGFRTYYGYTF. CDR3 DNA: TGTGCTAGTGGTTTCAGGACTTACTATGGCTACACCTTC.

The rearrangement uses TRBV3-1 (or the pseudogene TRBV3-2) and TRBJ2-1; 7 bases line up with TRBD2. Trimming took 5 bases from V and 10 from J; bases not matched to a gene: 8. CDR3 length equals 13 residues. Germline V gives CDR1 LGHDT, CDR2 YNNKEL (reference sequence). The CDR3 protein is CASSSRLALEQFF. Here the CDR3 DNA reads TGTGCCAGCAGCTCCCGACTAGCCTTAGAGCAGTTCTTC.

The chain recombines TRBV11-2 with TRBJ2-5; 8 nucleotides align to TRBD1. The CDR3 is made up of 14 amino acids. V shed 6 bases and J 2 bases; nucleotides not matched to a gene: 5. CDR1 and CDR2 from the germline V gene are SGHAT and FQNNGV. The CDR3 bases are TGTGCCAGCAGTCGTGACAGGGGACAAGAGACCCAGTACTTC. This codes for CASSRDRGQETQYF.